This T cell receptor (beta chain) derives from a study of T cells after yellow fever vaccination. Findings of the study overall: Contamination by abundant bulk-population clonotypes could be present in FACS-sorted repertoires. Weaker, the secondary response had a peak occurring faster, on day 5 versus 15. Post-booster reappearance was seen for most primary-vaccination clones (96% CD4, 75% to 90% CD8).

They built TCR cDNA with 5'RACE template switching, a step that put in a universal primer site and UMIs. MiXCR, applied by TCRdb to the 5' RACE reads, yields one record per CDR3 protein. The repertoire has 500,000 to 650,000 distinct CDR3 sequences, about 17% of them found once; the top ten carry around 16%. In this sample, this clonotype turned up a few times. No antigen is known for it. The CDR3 contains 15 residues. With 3 bases clipped from V and 8 bases from J, the junction kept 9 bases outside the gene matches. The sequenced sample was PBMCs, obtained about 5 days after the first yellow fever vaccination. This clonotype was obtained from a man between 18 and 35 years old who received the YFV17D yellow fever vaccine. This chain links TRBV12-3 or TRBV12-4 with TRBJ2-1; TRBD1 matches 8 bases. CDR3 region: CASSFLAGGGDEQFF. CDR3 nucleotide sequence: TGTGCCAGCAGTTTCTTGGCAGGGGGCGGCGATGAGCAGTTCTTC.